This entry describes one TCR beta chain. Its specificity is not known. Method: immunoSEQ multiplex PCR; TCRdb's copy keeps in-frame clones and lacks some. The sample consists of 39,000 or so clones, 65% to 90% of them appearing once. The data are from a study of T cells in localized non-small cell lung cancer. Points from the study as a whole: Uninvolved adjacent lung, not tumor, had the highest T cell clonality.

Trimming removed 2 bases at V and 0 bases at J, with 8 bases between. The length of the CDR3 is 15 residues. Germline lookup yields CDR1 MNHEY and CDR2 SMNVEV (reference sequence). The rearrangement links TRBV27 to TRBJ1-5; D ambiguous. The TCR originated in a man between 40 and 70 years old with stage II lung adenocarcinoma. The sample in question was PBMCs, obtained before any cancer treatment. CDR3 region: CASSLKRDSNQPQHF. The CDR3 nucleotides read TGTGCCAGCAGTTTAAAGAGGGATAGCAATCAGCCCCAGCATTTT.